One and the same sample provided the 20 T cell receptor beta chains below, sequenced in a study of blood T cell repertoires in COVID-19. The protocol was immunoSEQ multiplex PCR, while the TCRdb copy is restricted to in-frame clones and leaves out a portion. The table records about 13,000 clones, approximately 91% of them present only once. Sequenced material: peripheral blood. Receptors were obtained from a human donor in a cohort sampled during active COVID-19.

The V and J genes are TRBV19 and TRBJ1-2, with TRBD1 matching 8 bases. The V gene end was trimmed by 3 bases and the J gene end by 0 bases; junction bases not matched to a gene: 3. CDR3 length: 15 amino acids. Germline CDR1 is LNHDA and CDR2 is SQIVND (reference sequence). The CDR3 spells CASSIQQGANYGYTF. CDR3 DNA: TGTGCCAGTAGTATCCAACAGGGGGCTAACTATGGCTACACCTTC.

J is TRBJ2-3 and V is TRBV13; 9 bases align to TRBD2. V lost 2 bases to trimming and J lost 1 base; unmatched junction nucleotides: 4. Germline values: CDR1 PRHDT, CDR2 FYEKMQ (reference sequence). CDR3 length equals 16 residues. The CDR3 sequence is CASSLWGLARTDTQYF. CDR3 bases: TGTGCCAGCAGCTTATGGGGACTAGCTCGCACAGATACGCAGTATTTT.

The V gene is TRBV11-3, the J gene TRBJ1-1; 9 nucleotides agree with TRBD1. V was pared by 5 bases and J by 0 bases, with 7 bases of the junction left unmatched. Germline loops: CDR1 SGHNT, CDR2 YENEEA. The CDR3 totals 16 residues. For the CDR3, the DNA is TGTGCCAGCAGCCCCCGGGGACAGGGAGTGAACACTGAAGCTTTCTTT. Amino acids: CASSPRGQGVNTEAFF.

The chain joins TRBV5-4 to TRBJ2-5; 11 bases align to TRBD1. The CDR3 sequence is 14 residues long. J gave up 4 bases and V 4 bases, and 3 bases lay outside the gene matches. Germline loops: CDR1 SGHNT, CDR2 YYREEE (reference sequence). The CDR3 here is CASSPDRGRETQYF. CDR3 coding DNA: TGTGCCAGCAGCCCGGACAGGGGGCGAGAGACCCAGTACTTC.

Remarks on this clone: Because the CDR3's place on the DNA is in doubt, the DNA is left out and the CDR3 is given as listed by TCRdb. The CDR3 protein is CSVGSGTGPLF. The J gene is TRBJ2-7, the V gene TRBV29-1; the table's D call of TRBD1 was not tested on the DNA. The CDR3 is 11 residues long, ends included. CDR1 SQVTM and CDR2 ANQGSEA come from the germline V gene.

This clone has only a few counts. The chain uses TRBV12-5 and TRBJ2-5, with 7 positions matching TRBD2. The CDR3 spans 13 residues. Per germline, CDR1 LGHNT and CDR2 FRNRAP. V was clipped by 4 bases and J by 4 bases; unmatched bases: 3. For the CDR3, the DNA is TGTGCTAGTGGTTCCACGGGGGGAGAGACCCAGTACTTC. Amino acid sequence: CASGSTGGETQYF.

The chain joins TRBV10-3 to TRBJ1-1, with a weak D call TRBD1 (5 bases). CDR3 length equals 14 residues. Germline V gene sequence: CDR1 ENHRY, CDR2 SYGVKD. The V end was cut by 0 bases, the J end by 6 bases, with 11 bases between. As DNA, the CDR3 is TGTGCCATCAGTGAGTCGGAGGGACGGGCTGAAGCTTTCTTT. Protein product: CAISESEGRAEAFF.

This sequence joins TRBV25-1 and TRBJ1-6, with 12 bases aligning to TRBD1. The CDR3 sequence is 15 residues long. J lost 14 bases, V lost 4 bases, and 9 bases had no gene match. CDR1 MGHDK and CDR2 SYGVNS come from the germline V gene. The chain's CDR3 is CASSAGTGGARTLHF. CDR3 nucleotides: TGTGCCAGCAGTGCCGGGACAGGGGGCGCGCGGACCCTCCACTTT.

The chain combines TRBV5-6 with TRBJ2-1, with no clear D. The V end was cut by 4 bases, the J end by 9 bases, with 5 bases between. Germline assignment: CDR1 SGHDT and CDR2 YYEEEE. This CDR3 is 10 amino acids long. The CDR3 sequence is CASSGGEQFF. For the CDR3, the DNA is TGTGCCAGCAGCGGCGGTGAGCAGTTCTTC.

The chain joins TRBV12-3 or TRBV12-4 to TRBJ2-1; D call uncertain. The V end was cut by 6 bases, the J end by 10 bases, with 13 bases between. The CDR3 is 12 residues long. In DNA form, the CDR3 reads TGTGCCAGCAGCCTATCCCGTTTGGAGCAGTTCTTC. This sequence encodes CASSLSRLEQFF.

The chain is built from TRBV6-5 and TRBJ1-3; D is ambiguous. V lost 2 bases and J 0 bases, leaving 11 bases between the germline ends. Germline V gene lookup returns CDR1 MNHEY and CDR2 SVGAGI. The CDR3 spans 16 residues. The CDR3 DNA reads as TGTGCCAGCAGTTACCAGGCCTTAAGCTCTGGAAACACCATATATTTT. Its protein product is CASSYQALSSGNTIYF.

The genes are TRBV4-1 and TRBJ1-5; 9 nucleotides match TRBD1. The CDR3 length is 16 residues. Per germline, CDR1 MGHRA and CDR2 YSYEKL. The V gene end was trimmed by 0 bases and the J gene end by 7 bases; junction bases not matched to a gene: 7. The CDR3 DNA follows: TGCGCCAGCAGCCAAGATTTAACAGGGGGCGGGCAGCCCCAGCATTTT. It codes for CASSQDLTGGGQPQHF.

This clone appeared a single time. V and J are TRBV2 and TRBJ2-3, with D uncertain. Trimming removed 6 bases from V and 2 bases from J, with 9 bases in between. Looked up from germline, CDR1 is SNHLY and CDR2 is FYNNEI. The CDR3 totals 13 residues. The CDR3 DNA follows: TGTGCCAGCAGCAAGAGACACACAGATACGCAGTATTTT. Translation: CASSKRHTDTQYF. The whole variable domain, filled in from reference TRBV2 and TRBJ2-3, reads EPEVTQTPSHQVTQMGQEVILRCVPISNHLYFYWYRQILGQKVEFLVSFYNNEISEKSEIFDDQFSVERPDGSNFTLKIRSTKLEDSAMYFCASSKRHTDTQYFGPGTRLTVL.

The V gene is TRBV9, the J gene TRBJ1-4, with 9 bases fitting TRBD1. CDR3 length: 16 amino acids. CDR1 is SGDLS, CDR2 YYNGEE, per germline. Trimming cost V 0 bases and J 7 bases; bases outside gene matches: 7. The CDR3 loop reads CASSVGTGALGEKLFF. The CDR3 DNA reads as TGTGCCAGCAGCGTAGGGACAGGGGCGTTAGGTGAAAAACTGTTTTTT. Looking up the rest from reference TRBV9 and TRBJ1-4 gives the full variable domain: DSGVTQTPKHLITATGQRVTLRCSPRSGDLSVYWYQQSLDQGLQFLIQYYNGEERAKGNILERFSAQQFPDLHSELNLSSLELGDSALYFCASSVGTGALGEKLFFGSGTQLSVL.

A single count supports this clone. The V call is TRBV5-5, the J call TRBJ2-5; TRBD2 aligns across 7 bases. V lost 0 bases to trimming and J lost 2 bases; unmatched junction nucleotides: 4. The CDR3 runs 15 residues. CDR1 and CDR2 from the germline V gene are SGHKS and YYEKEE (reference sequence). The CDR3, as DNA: TGTGCCAGCAGCTTGGAGGTACTAGCGCAAGAGACCCAGTACTTC. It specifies CASSLEVLAQETQYF.

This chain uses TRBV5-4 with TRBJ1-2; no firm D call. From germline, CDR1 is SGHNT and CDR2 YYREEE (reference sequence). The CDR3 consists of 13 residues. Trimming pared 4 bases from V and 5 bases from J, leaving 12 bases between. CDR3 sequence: CASSALLPYGYTF. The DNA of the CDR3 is TGTGCCAGCAGCGCGCTTCTCCCTTATGGCTACACCTTC.

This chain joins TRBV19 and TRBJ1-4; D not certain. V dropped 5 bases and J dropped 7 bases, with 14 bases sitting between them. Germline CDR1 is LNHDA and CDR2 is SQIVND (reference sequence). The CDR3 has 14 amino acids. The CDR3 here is CASSPSRNSEKLFF. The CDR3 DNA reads TGTGCCAGTAGTCCCTCCCGTAACAGTGAAAAACTGTTTTTT.

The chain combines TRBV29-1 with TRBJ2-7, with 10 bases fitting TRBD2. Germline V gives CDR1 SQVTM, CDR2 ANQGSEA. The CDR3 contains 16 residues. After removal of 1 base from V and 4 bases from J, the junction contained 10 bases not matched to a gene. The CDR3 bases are TGCAGCGTTGAAGGAACGCCTAGCGGGGGTACTTACGAGCAGTACTTC. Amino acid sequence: CSVEGTPSGGTYEQYF.

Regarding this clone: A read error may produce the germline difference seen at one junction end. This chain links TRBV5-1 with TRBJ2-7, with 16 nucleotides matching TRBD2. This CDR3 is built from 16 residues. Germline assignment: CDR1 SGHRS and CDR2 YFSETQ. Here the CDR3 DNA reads TGCGCCAGCAGCCCAACCCCTGGGACTAGCGGGGGGGAGACCCCCTTC. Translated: CASSPTPGTSGGETPF.

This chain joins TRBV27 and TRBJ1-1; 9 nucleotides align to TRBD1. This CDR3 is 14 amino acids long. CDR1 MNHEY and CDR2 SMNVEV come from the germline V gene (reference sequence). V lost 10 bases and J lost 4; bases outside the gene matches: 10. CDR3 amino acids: CATRDRDMSTEAFF. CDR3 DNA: TGTGCCACCCGGGACAGGGATATGAGCACTGAAGCTTTCTTT.